The T cell receptor beta chain described here comes from a study of blood T cell repertoires in COVID-19. Study in general: The samples span acute and convalescent COVID-19 from the United States, Italy and Spain.

Generated by immunoSEQ multiplex PCR, the TCRdb table keeps only in-frame clones and is missing some. The sample consists of 110,000 to 150,000 clones, 80% to 85% of them appearing once. The CDR3 contains 14 residues. The V and J ends lost 3 bases and 4 bases, in that order; junction bases with no gene match: 4. Germline CDR1 and CDR2: SQVTM and ANQGSEA. All enrollees were about 18 to 89 years old and from 24 US areas. Clinical histories supplied by participants themselves formed the basis of cohort assignment. This clone was picked up one time. The rearrangement uses TRBV29-1 and TRBJ1-2; 11 nucleotides line up with TRBD1. The sequence was collected from a man in his forties or fifties with acute COVID-19. What was sequenced was PBMCs or T cells enriched from blood (not recorded which). The CDR3 loop is CSVERDRGSYGYTF. CDR3 nucleotides: TGCAGCGTTGAGAGGGACAGGGGGAGCTATGGCTACACCTTC.